Given below is one TCR beta chain in context. The antigen is unknown. These data originate in a study of CD4 T cells in relation to SARS-CoV-2 and coronaviruses. About the study: No peptide or an HIV-1 Nef peptide pool served as negative control.

The V gene lost 6 bases and the J gene lost 0 bases, with 11 bases spanning the gap. The CDR3 has 15 residues. The germline V gene has CDR1 MNHEY and CDR2 SVGAGI. The repertoire was sequenced with immunoSEQ multiplex PCR; TCRdb's copy has only in-frame clones and lacks some. This repertoire shows approximately 18,000 clones, about four fifths found once; its top ten account for 11%. Study results and caveats: Pre-pandemic and post-infection samples never came from the same donor.

CD4+ T cells from unexposed donors were obtained before the COVID-19 pandemic (2011-2018). CD4+ T cells were isolated from the cells after about ten days of culture. Testing used SARS-CoV-2 S/N and four cold-coronavirus spikes on unexposed-donor CD4+ T cells, cells permitting. The J gene is TRBJ2-2, the V gene TRBV6-5, with D unresolved. The sequence derives from a human donor in good health. The material sequenced was CD4+ T cells from PBMCs, cultured in vitro. The CDR3 protein is CASSPSLANTGELFF. CDR3 DNA: TGTGCCAGCAGCCCCAGCCTTGCGAACACCGGGGAGCTGTTTTTT.